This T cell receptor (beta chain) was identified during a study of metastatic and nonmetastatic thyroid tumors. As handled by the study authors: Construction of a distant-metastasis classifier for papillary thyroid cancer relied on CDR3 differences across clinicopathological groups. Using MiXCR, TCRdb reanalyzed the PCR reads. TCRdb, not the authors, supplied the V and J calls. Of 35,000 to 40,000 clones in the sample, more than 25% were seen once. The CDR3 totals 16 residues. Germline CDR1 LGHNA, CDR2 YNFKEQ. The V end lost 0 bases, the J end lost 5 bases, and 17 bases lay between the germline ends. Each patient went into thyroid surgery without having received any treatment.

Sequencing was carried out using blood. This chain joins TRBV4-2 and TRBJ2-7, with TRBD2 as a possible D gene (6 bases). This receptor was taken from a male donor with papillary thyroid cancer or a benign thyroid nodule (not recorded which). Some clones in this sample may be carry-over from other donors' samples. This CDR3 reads CASSQDRRGELNEQYF. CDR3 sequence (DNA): TGTGCCAGCAGCCAAGATCGGAGGGGTGAGTTGAACGAGCAGTACTTC.